The 30 T cell receptor beta chains in this list originate from one sample, sequenced in a study of blood T cells in healthy people across ages. A second PCR, run for about 7 to 12 cycles, used a sample-barcoded 5' primer plus a J-beta primer mix. TCRdb fed the 5' RACE reads into MiXCR, producing one record per CDR3 protein. Among about 1 million distinct CDR3 sequences listed, under 55% were seen once. The source material was blood. These receptors were obtained from a woman aged 55-69 years in good health.

The chain employs TRBV7-9 and TRBJ2-1; D perhaps matches TRBD2 (5 bases). Germline V CDR1 and CDR2: SEHNR, FQNEAQ (reference sequence). The CDR3 contains 13 residues. Between the trimmed V and J ends, which lost 5 bases and 9 bases, there was a span of 14 bases. For the CDR3, the DNA is TGTGCCAGCAGCGCCACCCCGGGGTTTGAGCAGTTCTTC. Residues: CASSATPGFEQFF.

The chain recombines TRBV5-6 with TRBJ2-7; possibly TRBD1 for D (6 bases). Germline V gene sequence: CDR1 SGHDT, CDR2 YYEEEE. V was cut by 0 bases and J by 3 bases, with 13 bases left in between. The CDR3 extends over 15 amino acids. CDR3 nucleotides: TGTGCCAGCAGCTTGGATGGGCAGGGGCACTACGAGCAGTACTTC. Translating it yields CASSLDGQGHYEQYF.

There are a few counts of this clonotype. The chain is built from TRBV3-1 and TRBJ2-2; 9 bases are shared with TRBD2. V dropped 2 bases and J dropped 7; count of bases not matched to a gene: 5. In germline, CDR1 is LGHDT, CDR2 YNNKEL (reference sequence). The CDR3 is made up of 15 amino acids. As DNA, the CDR3 is TGTGCCAGCAGCCAAATCGGACTAGCGCTCGGGGAGCTGTTTTTT. Encoded protein: CASSQIGLALGELFF.

This clonotype was picked up one time. This chain joins TRBV7-9 and TRBJ1-1; no reliable D call. CDR1 and CDR2 from the germline V gene are SEHNR and FQNEAQ (reference sequence). This CDR3 has 14 amino acids. Trimming stripped 5 bases from V and 1 base from J, with 11 bases between. CDR3 sequence (DNA): TGTGCCAGCAGCCCCACGAACGGGAACACTGAAGCTTTCTTT. Translation gives CASSPTNGNTEAFF.

This clonotype has a count of ten or more. The CDR3 protein is CASSSGGNYGYTF. As DNA, the CDR3 is TGTGCCAGCAGCAGTGGGGGAAACTATGGCTACACCTTC. The V call is TRBV27, the J call TRBJ1-2; maybe TRBD1 (5 bases). Germline-derived CDR1 and CDR2 are MNHEY and SMNVEV (reference sequence). CDR3 length equals 13 residues. V was cut by 6 bases and J by 2 bases, with 10 bases left in between.

J is TRBJ2-1 and V is TRBV2; 8 bases align to TRBD2. Germline V CDR1 and CDR2: SNHLY, FYNNEI. Losses at the gene ends were 7 bases for V and 4 bases for J; bases not matched to a gene: 6. The CDR3 is 14 amino acids. CDR3 DNA sequence: TGTGCCAGCATTGGAGCGGGAGCGTACAATGAGCAGTTCTTC. It codes for CASIGAGAYNEQFF.

This clonotype was observed a few times. The chain links TRBV7-2 to TRBJ2-3; the match to TRBD2 covers 15 bases. Germline CDR1 SGHTA, CDR2 FQGNSA. Trimming at V came to 4 bases and at J to 5 bases, leaving 1 base not matched to a gene. The CDR3 runs to 15 residues. CDR3 in amino acids: CASSWTSGRGDTQYF. In DNA, the CDR3 is TGTGCCAGCAGCTGGACTAGCGGGAGGGGAGATACGCAGTATTTT.

Points on this clonotype: One junction end disagrees with the germline gene, perhaps due to a read error. The chain joins TRBV27 to TRBJ1-2; D is ambiguous. Germline CDR1 reads MNHEY; CDR2 reads SMNVEV (reference sequence). The CDR3 totals 16 residues. The chain's CDR3 is CASGLKTPGNGYDYTF. CDR3 bases: TGTGCCAGCGGTTTAAAGACCCCTGGGAACGGCTATGACTACACCTTC.

The chain combines TRBV27 with TRBJ1-6, with 8 bases fitting TRBD1. Losses at the gene ends were 0 bases for V and 9 bases for J; bases not matched to a gene: 7. The germline gives CDR1 MNHEY, CDR2 SMNVEV (reference sequence). There are 16 residues in the CDR3. The CDR3 region is CASSLSGTGGVSPLHF. Written as DNA, the CDR3 is TGTGCCAGCAGTTTATCGGGGACAGGTGGGGTTTCACCCCTCCACTTT.

The chain joins TRBV28 to TRBJ2-1, with 7 bases that match TRBD2. There are 16 residues in the CDR3. V lost 7 bases and J lost 6; bases outside the gene matches: 15. Germline-derived CDR1 and CDR2 are MDHEN and SYDVKM. Here the CDR3 DNA reads TGTGCCAGCACCAAAGCCGGGACGGGAGGCAGCAATGAGCAGTTCTTC. The encoded protein is CASTKAGTGGSNEQFF.

V gene TRBV12-3 or TRBV12-4 combines with J gene TRBJ2-4, with 9 bases aligning to TRBD1. Gene TRBJ2-5 matches the end of the DNA better, so the J call may be wrong. This CDR3 is 15 amino acids long. CDR3: CASSLVGQGKETQYF. In nucleotides, the CDR3 is TGTGCCAGCAGTTTGGTCGGACAGGGGAAAGAGACCCAGTACTTC.

Only a few counts were recorded for this clonotype. V and J are TRBV15 and TRBJ1-1, with D uncertain. V dropped 4 bases and J dropped 2 bases, with 17 bases sitting between them. The CDR3 is made up of 16 amino acids. Germline V gene sequence: CDR1 LNHNV, CDR2 YYDKDF (reference sequence). Here the CDR3 reads CATSNHFRTVNTEAFF. CDR3 nucleotide sequence: TGTGCCACCAGCAATCATTTTCGCACGGTTAACACTGAAGCTTTCTTT. Together with reference TRBV15 and TRBJ1-1, the CDR3 gives the full variable domain: DAMVIQNPRYQVTQFGKPVTLSCSQTLNHNVMYWYQQKSSQAPKLLFHYYDKDFNNEADTPDNFQSRRPNTSFCFLDIRSPGLGDTAMYLCATSNHFRTVNTEAFFGQGTRLTVV.

The sample holds a few counts of this clonotype. The J gene is TRBJ2-7, the V gene TRBV7-8, with 7 positions matching TRBD2. The V and J ends lost 5 bases and 2 bases, in that order; junction bases with no gene match: 9. Per the germline V gene, CDR1 is SGHVS and CDR2 is FQNEAQ. The CDR3 is 15 residues long. CDR3 residues: CASSKWEGLAYEQYF. The CDR3 coding sequence is TGTGCCAGCAGCAAATGGGAGGGCCTGGCCTACGAGCAGTACTTC. Filled out from reference TRBV7-8 and TRBJ2-7, the complete variable domain reads GAGVSQSPRYKVAKRGQDVALRCDPISGHVSLFWYQQALGQGPEFLTYFQNEAQLDKSGLPSDRFFAERPEGSVSTLKIQRTQQEDSAVYLCASSKWEGLAYEQYFGPGTRLTVT.

This chain uses TRBV12-5 with TRBJ2-3, with 10 bases fitting TRBD2. This CDR3 comprises 15 residues. The J segment lost 4 bases and the V segment lost 2 bases, leaving 3 bases of the junction unmatched. CDR1 and CDR2 from the germline V gene are LGHNT and FRNRAP. The CDR3 here is CASGLIAGGADTQYF. CDR3 DNA: TGTGCTAGTGGTTTGATAGCGGGAGGAGCAGATACGCAGTATTTT. The variable domain in full, completed from reference TRBV12-5 and TRBJ2-3, reads DARVTQTPRHKVTEMGQEVTMRCQPILGHNTVFWYRQTMMQGLELLAYFRNRAPLDDSGMPKDRFSAEMPDATLATLKIQPSEPRDSAVYFCASGLIAGGADTQYFGPGTRLTVL.

This chain joins TRBV5-1 and TRBJ1-4; D remains unclear. CDR1 is SGHRS, CDR2 YFSETQ, per germline. CDR3 length: 13 residues. Trimming pared 4 bases from V and 7 bases from J, leaving 11 bases between. CDR3 sequence reads: CASSAWNGEKLFF. Written as DNA, the CDR3 is TGCGCCAGCAGCGCCTGGAATGGTGAAAAACTGTTTTTT.

Ten or more counts support this clonotype. This chain connects TRBV6-2 or TRBV6-3 to TRBJ2-5; perhaps TRBD1 as D (7 bases). The CDR3 is made up of 16 amino acids. Looked up from germline, CDR1 is MNHEY and CDR2 is SVGEGT. V was cut by 0 bases and J by 4 bases, with 15 bases left in between. Here the CDR3 DNA reads TGTGCCAGCAGTTACTCTTGGCGGCAGGGGGGAGAGACCCAGTACTTC. Protein product: CASSYSWRQGGETQYF.

In DNA, the CDR3 is TGTGCCTGGAGTTTCGGAGGAGGGGAGACCCAGTACTTC. This sequence encodes CAWSFGGGETQYF. The V and J genes are TRBV30 and TRBJ2-5; D may be TRBD2 (6 bases). The CDR3 is 13 amino acids. Per germline, CDR1 GTSNPN and CDR2 SVGIG (reference sequence). The ends were cut back, 2 bases at V and 5 bases at J, with 12 bases in the middle.

V usage is TRBV7-2 and J usage is TRBJ2-7, with TRBD1 identical over 8 bases. Losses at the gene ends were 3 bases for V and 6 bases for J; bases not matched to a gene: 19. CDR3 length: 18 residues. CDR1 SGHTA and CDR2 FQGNSA come from the germline V gene. This CDR3 reads CASSFVFYQGQGGGEQYF. DNA for the CDR3: TGTGCCAGCAGCTTTGTGTTTTACCAAGGACAGGGAGGTGGCGAGCAGTACTTC.

This clonotype has a handful of counts. The V gene is TRBV18, the J gene TRBJ2-3, with 10 bases fitting TRBD2. Germline V gene sequence: CDR1 KGHSH, CDR2 LQKENI. V dropped 0 bases and J dropped 1; count of bases not matched to a gene: 7. This CDR3 spans 18 amino acids. This CDR3 is CASSPPEVLAGGTDTQYF. CDR3 bases: TGTGCCAGCTCACCACCGGAAGTCCTAGCGGGAGGCACAGATACGCAGTATTTT.

The chain employs TRBV2 and TRBJ1-2; D is uncertain. Trimming took off 6 bases at V and 8 bases at J, with 10 bases between the two ends. Germline CDR1 SNHLY, CDR2 FYNNEI. The CDR3 has 11 residues. The CDR3 sequence is CASRTSRGYTF. In nucleotides, the CDR3 is TGTGCCAGCAGGACATCGAGGGGCTACACCTTC.

Concerning this clonotype itself: One end of the junction varies from germline; a read error may be responsible. The chain uses TRBV27 and TRBJ2-2; 7 bases align to TRBD1. The CDR3 runs to 17 residues. CDR1 and CDR2 from the germline V gene are MNHEY and SMNVEV (reference sequence). CDR3 nucleotide sequence: TGTGCCAGCAGCTCTAAAGGGGGCCACCCGAACCCCGGGGAGCTGTTTTTT. Protein sequence: CASSSKGGHPNPGELFF.

This clonotype was detected a few times. The rearrangement uses TRBV12-3 or TRBV12-4 and TRBJ2-5, with 12 bases that match TRBD2. The CDR3 has 19 amino acids. V shed 6 bases, J shed 4 bases, and the junction held 18 bases outside the gene matches. The CDR3 bases are TGTGCCAGCAGCTCCGGGACTAGCGGGCCAAGTTGGGGCCCAGAGACCCAGTACTTC. This encodes CASSSGTSGPSWGPETQYF.

This clonotype was detected only once. The rearrangement uses TRBV13 and TRBJ2-1; 8 positions agree with TRBD2. Germline lookup yields CDR1 PRHDT and CDR2 FYEKMQ (reference sequence). V was clipped by 5 bases and J by 8 bases; unmatched bases: 14. The length of the CDR3 is 16 residues. The CDR3 here is CASSLPASGSGYEQFF. The CDR3 DNA reads TGTGCCAGCAGCCTCCCCGCCAGCGGGAGTGGCTATGAGCAGTTCTTC. Using reference TRBV13 and TRBJ2-1 for the parts outside the CDR3, the full variable domain is AAGVIQSPRHLIKEKRETATLKCYPIPRHDTVYWYQQGPGQDPQFLISFYEKMQSDKGSIPDRFSAQQFSDYHSELNMSSLELGDSALYFCASSLPASGSGYEQFFGPGTRLTVL.

Only a few counts were recorded for this clonotype. This chain links TRBV11-2 with TRBJ2-5; 9 positions match TRBD1. The CDR3 runs 14 residues. Looked up from germline, CDR1 is SGHAT and CDR2 is FQNNGV. With 4 bases clipped from V and 13 bases from J, the junction kept 13 bases outside the gene matches. The CDR3 loop reads CASSSTLPPGQGYF. DNA for the CDR3: TGTGCCAGCAGCTCTACTCTTCCGCCGGGACAGGGGTACTTC.

This clonotype was observed a handful of times. The chain uses TRBV7-2 and TRBJ2-1, with D possibly being TRBD2 (7 bases). CDR1 SGHTA and CDR2 FQGNSA come from the germline V gene. The CDR3 has 15 amino acids. Trimming removed 1 base at V and 9 bases at J, with 16 bases between. This CDR3 is CASSLVQGGSLEQFF. CDR3 bases: TGTGCCAGCAGCTTAGTACAGGGCGGGAGTCTTGAGCAGTTCTTC. The full variable domain, completed using reference TRBV7-2 and TRBJ2-1, is GAGVSQSPSNKVTEKGKDVELRCDPISGHTALYWYRQSLGQGLEFLIYFQGNSAPDKSGLPSDRFSAERTGGSVSTLTIQRTQQEDSAVYLCASSLVQGGSLEQFFGPGTRLTVL.

Only a few counts were recorded for this clonotype. The V and J genes are TRBV2 and TRBJ2-3; D gene uncertain. There are 13 residues in the CDR3. The V end lost 6 bases, the J end lost 6 bases, and 13 bases lay between the germline ends. In germline, CDR1 is SNHLY, CDR2 FYNNEI. CDR3 bases: TGTGCCAGCAGCCTTCCTGTGGTGGATACGCAGTATTTT. Amino acid sequence: CASSLPVVDTQYF.

The genes are TRBV5-4 and TRBJ1-2, with D perhaps TRBD1 (5 bases). Trimming removed 4 bases at V and 14 bases at J, with 15 bases between. The CDR3 runs to 11 residues. The germline V gene encodes CDR1 SGHNT and CDR2 YYREEE (reference sequence). Here the CDR3 reads CASSGVVGGTF. In DNA form, the CDR3 reads TGTGCCAGCAGCGGCGTGGTTGGGGGTACCTTC.

This clonotype has at least ten counts. The chain employs TRBV12-3 or TRBV12-4 and TRBJ2-1; D not resolved. Trimming stripped 3 bases from V and 3 bases from J, with 15 bases between. The CDR3 spans 16 residues. The CDR3 nucleotides read TGTGCCAGCAGTTTCTTTGGCGGTCCTAGCTACAATGAGCAGTTCTTC. Amino acid sequence: CASSFFGGPSYNEQFF.

The chain combines TRBV7-2 with TRBJ2-1; 11 bases are shared with TRBD2. V dropped 7 bases and J dropped 3; count of bases not matched to a gene: 8. The CDR3 contains 16 residues. Germline CDR1 is SGHTA and CDR2 is FQGNSA. CDR3 nucleotide sequence: TGTGCCAGCAACAACGCCCTAGCGGGAGGCTACAATGAGCAGTTCTTC. Residues: CASNNALAGGYNEQFF. Looking up the rest from reference TRBV7-2 and TRBJ2-1 gives the full variable domain: GAGVSQSPSNKVTEKGKDVELRCDPISGHTALYWYRQSLGQGLEFLIYFQGNSAPDKSGLPSDRFSAERTGGSVSTLTIQRTQQEDSAVYLCASNNALAGGYNEQFFGPGTRLTVL.

The CDR3 spells CASSLFAVRVGQETQYF. CDR3 nucleotide sequence: TGTGCCAGCAGTTTATTTGCCGTTCGGGTGGGTCAAGAGACCCAGTACTTC. The chain is built from TRBV27 and TRBJ2-5, with D uncertain. This CDR3 is 17 amino acids long. V was trimmed by 1 base and J by 2 bases, leaving 17 bases between them. Germline loops: CDR1 MNHEY, CDR2 SMNVEV (reference sequence).